What follows are 19 T cell receptor beta chains derived from one specimen sequenced in a study of blood T cell repertoires in COVID-19. Assay used: immunoSEQ multiplex PCR; TCRdb lists only in-frame clones, some missing. The sample comprises fewer than 350,000 clones, roughly 87% of which are singletons, and approximately 1% rests with the top ten. Sequencing was performed on PBMCs or T cells enriched from blood (not recorded which). Receptors originate from a woman in her twenties or thirties who had recovered from COVID-19.

This clone has only one observation. The CDR3 nucleotides are TGCGCCAGCAGCTTGGAAGGGGCGCGTACCCAGTACTTC. Translating it yields CASSLEGARTQYF. J is TRBJ2-5 and V is TRBV5-1; tentative D call: TRBD1 (5 bases). There are 13 residues in the CDR3. V was shortened by 0 bases and J by 8 bases, with 11 bases between the two germline ends. Looked up from germline, CDR1 is SGHRS and CDR2 is YFSETQ.

The V call is TRBV3-1 (or the pseudogene TRBV3-2), the J call TRBJ2-5; 10 positions agree with TRBD2. V was clipped by 5 bases and J by 2 bases; unmatched bases: 11. The CDR3 extends over 17 amino acids. Germline values: CDR1 LGHDT, CDR2 YNNKEL (reference sequence). The CDR3 region is CASSDTPSGGDQETQYF. The CDR3 coding sequence is TGTGCCAGCAGCGACACCCCCAGCGGGGGGGATCAAGAGACCCAGTACTTC.

V is TRBV6-5 and J is TRBJ2-5, with 10 bases matching TRBD2. Germline CDR1 MNHEY, CDR2 SVGAGI. The CDR3 loop spans 15 amino acids. Losses at the gene ends were 6 bases for V and 7 bases for J; bases not matched to a gene: 11. CDR3: CASSQGLAVLWTQYF. CDR3 DNA: TGTGCCAGCAGCCAAGGACTAGCGGTCCTGTGGACCCAGTACTTC.

The gene calls are TRBV5-1 and TRBJ2-3, with TRBD1 identical over 7 bases. The CDR3 runs to 12 residues. The J segment lost 8 bases and the V segment lost 2 bases, leaving 2 bases of the junction unmatched. Per the germline V gene, CDR1 is SGHRS and CDR2 is YFSETQ. CDR3 loop: CASSFPGGTQYF. The DNA for the CDR3 is TGCGCCAGCAGCTTCCCAGGGGGTACGCAGTATTTT.

The J gene is TRBJ2-3, the V gene TRBV6-2 or TRBV6-3; TRBD2 agrees at 11 bases. From germline, CDR1 is MNHEY and CDR2 SVGEGT. The CDR3 runs 18 residues. With V trimmed by 2 bases and J by 0 bases, 7 bases remained unmatched. The CDR3 DNA follows: TGTGCCAGCAGTTACCCTCCTCCTAGCGGGGGGAGCACAGATACGCAGTATTTT. It yields the protein CASSYPPPSGGSTDTQYF.

This chain connects TRBV4-1 to TRBJ1-5; the match to TRBD1 covers 7 bases. The CDR3 is made up of 18 amino acids. CDR1 MGHRA and CDR2 YSYEKL come from the germline V gene. V lost 1 base, J lost 4 bases, and 13 bases stayed unmatched. In DNA, the CDR3 is TGCGCCAGCAGCCAAGTCGGGACAGCCAGAAACGAGAATCAGCCCCAGCATTTT. Its protein product is CASSQVGTARNENQPQHF.

The V and J genes are TRBV15 and TRBJ1-2, with TRBD1 as a possible D gene (6 bases). Trimming cost V 9 bases and J 0 bases, with 14 bases left between them. This CDR3 region has 14 residues. Per the germline V gene, CDR1 is LNHNV and CDR2 is YYDKDF (reference sequence). CDR3 DNA sequence: TGTGCCACAAGCGGACAGTACGCTAACTATGGCTACACCTTC. It yields the protein CATSGQYANYGYTF.

The CDR3 protein is CASSLEQRRIRVEETQYF. The CDR3 DNA reads as TGTGCCAGCAGCTTAGAACAGCGGAGAATAAGGGTGGAAGAGACCCAGTACTTC. This chain uses TRBV13 with TRBJ2-5, with a weak D call TRBD2 (5 bases). The CDR3 length is 18 residues. Trimming cost V 1 base and J 3 bases, with 21 bases left between them. CDR1 is PRHDT, CDR2 FYEKMQ, per germline (reference sequence).

The J gene is TRBJ2-1, the V gene TRBV5-1, with 7 bases aligning to TRBD1. The CDR3 has 17 residues. Trimming took 4 bases from V and 5 from J; bases not matched to a gene: 15. Germline values: CDR1 SGHRS, CDR2 YFSETQ. The CDR3 spells CASSLVLRDRPDNEQFF. Written as DNA, the CDR3 is TGCGCCAGCAGCCTAGTACTCCGGGACAGACCTGACAATGAGCAGTTCTTC.

The genes are TRBV9 and TRBJ1-2; D might be TRBD1 (6 bases). The CDR3 has 17 amino acids. The ends were cut back, 7 bases at V and 0 bases at J, with 22 bases in the middle. The germline CDR1 and CDR2 sequences are SGDLS and YYNGEE. The CDR3 is CASLGGPRASANYGYTF. CDR3 DNA: TGTGCCAGCCTAGGGGGACCCAGGGCCTCAGCTAACTATGGCTACACCTTC.

This clone was recorded once. The chain joins TRBV28 to TRBJ2-1; TRBD2 aligns across 11 bases. Germline V lookup: CDR1 MDHEN, CDR2 SYDVKM. There are 14 residues in the CDR3. V shed 2 bases, J shed 9 bases, and the junction held 3 bases outside the gene matches. The DNA of the CDR3 is TGTGCCAGCAGTTTAGGACTAGCGGGCGGTGAGCAGTTCTTC. Residues: CASSLGLAGGEQFF.

The CDR3, as DNA: TGTGCCAGCAGCTCACCCCTGACAGGGCAGAGTAGTACTGAAGCTTTCTTT. It translates to CASSSPLTGQSSTEAFF. This chain joins TRBV7-9 and TRBJ1-1, with TRBD1 matching over 7 bases. Losses at the gene ends were 4 bases for V and 5 bases for J; bases not matched to a gene: 16. The CDR3 has 17 residues. Germline lookup yields CDR1 SEHNR and CDR2 FQNEAQ (reference sequence).

The rearrangement links TRBV9 to TRBJ1-2; D gene uncertain. There are 17 residues in the CDR3. V gave up 2 bases and J gave up 2 bases, with 19 bases separating them. Germline V lookup: CDR1 SGDLS, CDR2 YYNGEE. CDR3 nucleotides: TGTGCCAGCAGCGTGAGCCTGACCGGGGTGGGAAACTATGGCTACACCTTC. It specifies CASSVSLTGVGNYGYTF.

V is TRBV4-1 and J is TRBJ2-2, with 8 bases that match TRBD1. The CDR3 length is 13 residues. The V and J ends lost 1 base and 13 bases, in that order; junction bases with no gene match: 5. Germline-derived CDR1 and CDR2 are MGHRA and YSYEKL. As DNA, the CDR3 is TGCGCCAGCAGCCAAGCGGTGGACAGGGTGCTGTTTTTT. Translating gives CASSQAVDRVLFF.

The chain is built from TRBV4-1 and TRBJ1-1, with D possibly TRBD1 on 5 matching bases. Germline CDR1 MGHRA, CDR2 YSYEKL. V lost 1 base and J lost 1, with 16 bases in between. The CDR3 loop spans 17 amino acids. CDR3 sequence reads: CASSQAGGGEGNTEAFF. CDR3 nucleotides: TGCGCCAGCAGCCAAGCTGGCGGGGGGGAGGGGAACACTGAAGCTTTCTTT.

This sequence joins TRBV4-1 and TRBJ2-7, with 9 bases lining up with TRBD1. The junction had 8 bases not matched to a gene; V was cut back by 5 bases and J by 3 bases. The CDR3 runs to 15 residues. In germline, CDR1 is MGHRA, CDR2 YSYEKL. The CDR3 loop is CASSVRTGAFYEQYF. DNA for the CDR3: TGCGCCAGCAGCGTTAGGACAGGGGCTTTCTACGAGCAGTACTTC.

This chain links TRBV6-7 with TRBJ2-4; TRBD1 matches 8 bases. TRBV6-7 counts as an open reading frame of uncertain function. The CDR3 runs 13 residues. V dropped 6 bases and J dropped 8; count of bases not matched to a gene: 6. The CDR3 protein is CASSLDRVDIQYF. DNA for the CDR3: TGTGCCAGCAGCCTGGACAGGGTTGACATTCAGTACTTC.

This clone came up a few times. The V and J genes are TRBV20-1 and TRBJ1-6, with D hard to call. The germline V and J ends were trimmed by 6 bases and 7 bases, with 7 bases remaining between them. Per germline, CDR1 DFQATT and CDR2 SNEGSKA (reference sequence). CDR3 length equals 11 residues. DNA for the CDR3: TGCAGTGCGCTAGGAAATTCACCCCTCCACTTT. This gives the protein CSALGNSPLHF.

The V call is TRBV7-9, the J call TRBJ1-1, with a possible D match to TRBD1 (6 bases). Germline-derived CDR1 and CDR2 are SEHNR and FQNEAQ (reference sequence). The ends were cut back, 6 bases at V and 12 bases at J, with 20 bases in the middle. The CDR3 length is 13 residues. CDR3 sequence (DNA): TGTGCCAGCAGTCCTTCTGACAGGTCGGGAACTTTCTTT. Translated, it gives CASSPSDRSGTFF.